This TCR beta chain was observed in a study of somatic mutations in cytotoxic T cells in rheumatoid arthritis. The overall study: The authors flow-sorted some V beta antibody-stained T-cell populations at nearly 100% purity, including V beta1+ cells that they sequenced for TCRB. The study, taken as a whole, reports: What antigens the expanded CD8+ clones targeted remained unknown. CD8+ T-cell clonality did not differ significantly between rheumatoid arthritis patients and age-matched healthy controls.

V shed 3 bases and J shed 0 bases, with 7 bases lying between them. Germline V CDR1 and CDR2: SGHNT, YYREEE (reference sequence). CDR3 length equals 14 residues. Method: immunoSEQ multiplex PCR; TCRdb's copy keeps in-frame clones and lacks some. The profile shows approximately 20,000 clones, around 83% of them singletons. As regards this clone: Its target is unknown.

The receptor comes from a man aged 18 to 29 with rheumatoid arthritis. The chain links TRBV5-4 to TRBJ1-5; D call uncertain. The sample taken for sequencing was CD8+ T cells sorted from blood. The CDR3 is CASSSDGSNQPQHF. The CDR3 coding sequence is TGTGCCAGCAGCTCAGACGGTAGCAATCAGCCCCAGCATTTT.